A single sample is the source of the 5 T cell receptor beta chains below, sequenced in a study of shared clonotypes between healthy human individuals. Positively selected for CCR7, the CD45RO-negative cells used as naive CD8 cells excluded terminally differentiated effector memory CD45RA+ cells. Profiling relied on immunoSEQ multiplex PCR, and the TCRdb table lists in-frame clones only, not all of them. Of about 2 million clones in the sample, about 95% are singletons; the top ten hold 0.95% to 1.5%. The sequencing sample was made of naive CD8+ T cells sorted from blood. The source of these receptors is a man aged 18 to 30 in good health.

V usage is TRBV27 and J usage is TRBJ2-3, with TRBD2 matching 14 bases. The CDR3 runs to 15 residues. Germline CDR1 MNHEY, CDR2 SMNVEV (reference sequence). The V segment lost 6 bases and the J segment 5 bases; nucleotides outside the gene matches: 4. CDR3 nucleotides: TGTGCCAGCAGGCCGACTAGCGGGAGGGTAGATACGCAGTATTTT. Protein product: CASRPTSGRVDTQYF.

The chain uses TRBV5-6 and TRBJ2-5; a possible D gene is TRBD2 (6 bases). The CDR3 consists of 14 residues. Looked up from germline, CDR1 is SGHDT and CDR2 is YYEEEE. V lost 2 bases and J 2 bases, leaving 10 bases between the germline ends. CDR3 nucleotides: TGTGCCAGCAGCTTCGCGGGAATACAAGAGACCCAGTACTTC. This codes for CASSFAGIQETQYF.

This rearrangement joins TRBV30 to TRBJ2-5; 12 positions match TRBD1. Germline V gene sequence: CDR1 GTSNPN, CDR2 SVGIG (reference sequence). Trimming removed 0 bases from V and 9 bases from J; junction bases left unmatched: 5. The CDR3 runs 14 residues. CDR3: CAWSVGQGAAAQYF. CDR3 DNA: TGTGCCTGGAGTGTGGGACAGGGGGCGGCGGCCCAGTACTTC.

This clone was recorded once. V usage is TRBV18 and J usage is TRBJ2-1, with D perhaps TRBD1 or TRBD2 (7 bases each). The CDR3 contains 19 residues. Germline lookup yields CDR1 KGHSH and CDR2 LQKENI. The V end was cut by 3 bases, the J end by 0 bases, with 21 bases between. The CDR3 here is CASSPGGTVGTSSYNEQFF. CDR3 coding DNA: TGTGCCAGCTCACCGGGGGGGACAGTTGGTACGAGCTCCTACAATGAGCAGTTCTTC.

In its sample, this clone was seen a few times. Other DNA sequences within the sample encode an identical CDR3. The J gene is TRBJ2-7, the V gene TRBV7-9; no reliable D call. The CDR3 has 11 amino acids. Germline assignment: CDR1 SEHNR and CDR2 FQNEAQ (reference sequence). Trimming removed 4 bases from V and 3 bases from J, with 4 bases in between. CDR3 sequence reads: CASSSDYEQYF. For the CDR3, the DNA is TGTGCCAGCAGCTCTGACTACGAGCAGTACTTC.